The 19 T cell receptor beta chains presented below share a single source sample, sequenced in a study of cytomegalovirus exposure and HLA in healthy donors (dated by TCRdb to the late 2010s). Preparation of the library involved the immunoSEQ multiplex PCR assay. A mixture of 60 forward primers for TCR Vbeta segments and 13 reverse primers for TCR Jbeta segments was used in the multiplex PCR. Not all clones reach the TCRdb copy of this immuneACCESS table, which keeps in-frame sequences only. Checked studies attribute under half of the gap to unresolved V genes and leave the rest unexplained. The sample table lists about 200,000 clones, around 85% of them with a count of one. The ten largest make up 1.5% to 2% of the sample. Sequenced input: PBMCs. The receptors shown here come from a man aged 45-60 years in good health and CMV-seronegative.

The chain links TRBV7-6 to TRBJ1-1; D uncertain. The CDR3 contains 14 residues. Germline CDR1 SGHVS, CDR2 FNYEAQ. V was shortened by 5 bases and J by 1 base, with 11 bases between the two germline ends. In nucleotides, the CDR3 is TGTGCCAGCAGCCCAAGCGGGTGGAACACTGAAGCTTTCTTT. Its translation is CASSPSGWNTEAFF.

This clone has only a few counts. The V call is TRBV2, the J call TRBJ2-5, with TRBD2 as a possible D gene (6 bases). The CDR3 is 13 residues long. Germline assignment: CDR1 SNHLY and CDR2 FYNNEI. V lost 7 bases and J 2 bases, leaving 11 bases between the germline ends. The chain's CDR3 is CASTRDLQETQYF. CDR3 in DNA: TGTGCCAGCACCCGGGACTTACAAGAGACCCAGTACTTC.

This chain uses TRBV19 with TRBJ1-6; TRBD1 matches 7 bases. The length of the CDR3 is 14 residues. Germline loops: CDR1 LNHDA, CDR2 SQIVND (reference sequence). The junction had 4 bases not matched to a gene; V was cut back by 6 bases and J by 5 bases. This chain's CDR3 is CASSGTVNNSPLHF. The CDR3 coding sequence is TGTGCCAGTAGCGGGACAGTCAATAATTCACCCCTCCACTTT.

The chain joins TRBV4-1 to TRBJ1-2, with 11 bases identical to TRBD1. Looked up from germline, CDR1 is MGHRA and CDR2 is YSYEKL. The CDR3 is 15 residues long. With V trimmed by 5 bases and J by 5 bases, 7 bases remained unmatched. The CDR3 loop is CASSFPGQGEYGYTF. The CDR3 region has the DNA TGCGCCAGCAGCTTCCCGGGACAGGGGGAATATGGCTACACCTTC.

The chain joins TRBV7-8 to TRBJ1-2; D gene uncertain. CDR1 SGHVS and CDR2 FQNEAQ come from the germline V gene. This CDR3 has 14 amino acids. Trimming left V 6 bases short and J 8 bases short, with 19 bases between. The chain's CDR3 is CASSLFQAPGGYTF. The CDR3 DNA reads TGTGCCAGCAGTCTTTTTCAGGCGCCTGGGGGCTACACCTTC.

J is TRBJ2-3 and V is TRBV5-5; a possible D gene is TRBD1 (7 bases). The length of the CDR3 is 13 residues. Looked up from germline, CDR1 is SGHKS and CDR2 is YYEKEE (reference sequence). V was trimmed by 10 bases and J by 0 bases, leaving 12 bases between them. The chain's CDR3 is CACGTVSTDTQYF. Here the CDR3 DNA reads TGTGCCTGCGGGACAGTCAGCACAGATACGCAGTATTTT. The full variable domain, in which reference TRBV5-5 and TRBJ2-3 provide the parts outside the CDR3, is DAGVTQSPTHLIKTRGQQVTLRCSPISGHKSVSWYQQVLGQGPQFIFQYYEKEERGRGNFPDRFSARQFPNYSSELNVNALLLGDSALYLCACGTVSTDTQYFGPGTRLTVL.

CDR3 DNA: TGTGCCAGCTCGAGAGCCTCCCCAGATACGCAGTATTTT. Protein product: CASSRASPDTQYF. The chain is built from TRBV7-3 and TRBJ2-3, with D unclear. Germline values: CDR1 SGHTA, CDR2 FQGTGA. The V gene lost 8 bases and the J gene lost 4 bases, with 13 bases spanning the gap. The CDR3 totals 13 residues.

The rearrangement joins TRBV2 to TRBJ2-7; D may be TRBD1 (5 bases). Looked up from germline, CDR1 is SNHLY and CDR2 is FYNNEI. V was trimmed by 0 bases and J by 3 bases, leaving 12 bases between them. This CDR3 comprises 15 residues. CDR3 DNA sequence: TGTGCCAGCAGTGAAGCTCTTAGACAGTACTACGAGCAGTACTTC. Residues: CASSEALRQYYEQYF.

The chain has TRBV5-6 and TRBJ2-1; D perhaps matches TRBD2 (5 bases). Trimming stripped 5 bases from V and 10 bases from J, with 13 bases between. The CDR3 sequence is 12 residues long. The germline gives CDR1 SGHDT, CDR2 YYEEEE. DNA of the CDR3: TGTGCCAGCAGGTCCGGGATTCCCGAGCAGTTCTTC. Translated: CASRSGIPEQFF.

This chain connects TRBV27 to TRBJ1-2; the match to TRBD1 covers 8 bases. Losses at the gene ends were 6 bases for V and 5 bases for J; bases not matched to a gene: 2. Germline V gene lookup returns CDR1 MNHEY and CDR2 SMNVEV (reference sequence). The CDR3 is made up of 12 amino acids. The CDR3 DNA is TGTGCCAGCAGGGACAGGGCATATGGCTACACCTTC. Its translation is CASRDRAYGYTF.

This clone was detected only a few times. The chain recombines TRBV27 with TRBJ2-5, with D possibly matching TRBD2 (6 bases). V gave up 6 bases and J gave up 4 bases, with 15 bases separating them. The CDR3 runs 14 residues. Per the germline V gene, CDR1 is MNHEY and CDR2 is SMNVEV (reference sequence). CDR3 DNA sequence: TGTGCCAGCAGCTGGGGAGCGGGCCTAGAGACCCAGTACTTC. Translated, it gives CASSWGAGLETQYF.

This clone came up once. The chain uses TRBV5-4 and TRBJ2-5; D is unclear. Per germline, CDR1 SGHNT and CDR2 YYREEE (reference sequence). The CDR3 has 13 amino acids. Deletions cut 2 bases from V and 5 bases from J, with 10 bases between. The CDR3, as DNA: TGTGCCAGCAGCTTAACCGTCGCGGAGACCCAGTACTTC. This translates into CASSLTVAETQYF. Drawing the rest from reference TRBV5-4 and TRBJ2-5, the complete variable domain is ETGVTQSPTHLIKTRGQQVTLRCSSQSGHNTVSWYQQALGQGPQFIFQYYREEENGRGNFPPRFSGLQFPNYSSELNVNALELDDSALYLCASSLTVAETQYFGPGTRLLVL.

The gene calls are TRBV19 and TRBJ2-7; 7 bases line up with TRBD2. CDR3 length: 15 amino acids. V gave up 2 bases and J gave up 1 base; unmatched junction bases: 5. The germline V gene encodes CDR1 LNHDA and CDR2 SQIVND (reference sequence). CDR3 in DNA: TGTGCCAGTAGTATAAGGCCGGGAGGATCCTACGAGCAGTACTTC. Residues: CASSIRPGGSYEQYF.

This chain links TRBV28 with TRBJ1-5, with 10 bases that match TRBD1. Germline V gives CDR1 MDHEN, CDR2 SYDVKM. This CDR3 spans 16 amino acids. V trimming: 4 bases; J trimming: 6 bases; junction bases outside the gene matches: 9. Written as DNA, the CDR3 is TGTGCCAGCAGTTCCGACTTTGGGACAGGGGCTCAGCCCCAGCATTTT. As protein: CASSSDFGTGAQPQHF.

The chain combines TRBV5-6 with TRBJ1-1, with 9 bases matching TRBD1. Germline-derived CDR1 and CDR2 are SGHDT and YYEEEE. V lost 4 bases and J lost 7; bases outside the gene matches: 5. The CDR3 totals 13 residues. In DNA, the CDR3 is TGTGCCAGCAGCCTCATGGACAGGGGTGAAGCTTTCTTT. Its protein product is CASSLMDRGEAFF.

With regard to this clone: This specimen includes other DNA sequences encoding the same CDR3. The V call is TRBV18, the J call TRBJ2-2; 7 bases line up with TRBD1. The germline CDR1 and CDR2 sequences are KGHSH and LQKENI. Trimming removed 3 bases from V and 4 bases from J; junction bases left unmatched: 2. This CDR3 has 14 residues. For the CDR3, the DNA is TGTGCCAGCTCACCTACAGGGGCCACCGGGGAGCTGTTTTTT. Encoded protein: CASSPTGATGELFF.

This clone was detected only once. This chain links TRBV28 with TRBJ1-6, with 9 bases matching TRBD1. V lost 6 bases to trimming and J lost 14 bases; unmatched junction nucleotides: 14. The germline V gene has CDR1 MDHEN and CDR2 SYDVKM. CDR3 length: 15 residues. This CDR3 reads CASSPPGQGKGALHF. As DNA, the CDR3 is TGTGCCAGCAGCCCTCCGGGACAGGGAAAAGGGGCCCTCCACTTT.

The V call is TRBV5-1, the J call TRBJ2-2; TRBD1 matches 11 bases. Trimming took 4 bases from V and 7 from J; bases not matched to a gene: 6. This CDR3 contains 15 residues. Germline V gene data show CDR1 as SGHRS and CDR2 as YFSETQ. CDR3 loop: CASSVDRGRIGELFF. In nucleotides, the CDR3 is TGCGCCAGCAGCGTGGACAGGGGGCGAATCGGGGAGCTGTTTTTT.

The gene calls are TRBV5-1 and TRBJ2-5; 11 bases are a match to TRBD2. This CDR3 is 14 amino acids long. V shed 4 bases, J shed 6 bases, and the junction held 5 bases outside the gene matches. Germline V lookup: CDR1 SGHRS, CDR2 YFSETQ. The CDR3 region is CASSPLAGGKTQYF. CDR3 nucleotide sequence: TGCGCCAGCAGCCCGCTAGCGGGAGGAAAGACCCAGTACTTC.